The 15 T cell receptor beta chains below were found in one sample sequenced in a study of vaccination effects on CD4 cells after COVID-19. Sequencing followed a ViraFEST assay step that expanded antigen-specific CD4+ T cells with viral peptide pools. Culturing for around 10 days preceded CD4+ T cell isolation. Participants got two doses of BNT162b2 or mRNA-1273 vaccine. Sequencing used immunoSEQ multiplex PCR; TCRdb keeps in-frame clones, though not all of them. The repertoire holds approximately 70,000 clones, with under 85% as singletons. The antigens for these receptors are not known. The specimen comprised CD4+ T cells from PBMCs cultured with HCoV-OC43 spike peptides, sampled after COVID-19 vaccination. The subset denotes: HCoV-OC43 spike overlapping peptide pool stimulation. All receptors derive from a human donor who received a COVID-19 vaccine.

As for this clone: Germline and junction disagree at one end, which may indicate a read error. The chain recombines TRBV29-1 with TRBJ2-3; 8 nucleotides align to TRBD2. The CDR3 is 11 residues long. Germline loops: CDR1 SQVTM, CDR2 ANQGSEA. CDR3 in amino acids: CSVDLEVAGTF. CDR3 sequence (DNA): TGCAGCGTTGATTTGGAAGTAGCGGGAACTTTT.

Of note for this clone: No DNA is shown, since the ends of the CDR3 on it are uncertain; the CDR3 is the one TCRdb lists. This chain links TRBV19 with TRBJ1-4. The CDR3 length equals 12 residues, ends included. The germline CDR1 and CDR2 sequences are LNHDA and SQIVND (reference sequence). The CDR3 sequence: CASTSGFEKLFF.

V gene TRBV19 combines with J gene TRBJ1-5; a possible D gene is TRBD1 (5 bases). Germline loops: CDR1 LNHDA, CDR2 SQIVND (reference sequence). V lost 5 bases, J lost 7 bases, and 15 bases lay in between. This CDR3 has 14 residues. CDR3 residues: CASSHSGNLQPQHF. CDR3 DNA sequence: TGTGCCAGTAGTCATTCAGGGAATTTGCAGCCCCAGCATTTT.

This sequence joins TRBV5-4 and TRBJ2-2; tentatively, D is TRBD2 (7 bases). The CDR3 covers 16 residues. Germline V lookup: CDR1 SGHNT, CDR2 YYREEE (reference sequence). Trimming shortened V by 4 bases and J by 5 bases, and 18 bases separated the two germline ends. CDR3 in amino acids: CASSLPRGAVTGELFF. CDR3 nucleotide sequence: TGTGCCAGCAGCCTCCCTCGGGGGGCCGTGACCGGGGAGCTGTTTTTT.

This chain connects TRBV7-2 to TRBJ2-2; D perhaps matches TRBD2 (6 bases). V was pared by 0 bases and J by 5 bases, with 7 bases between. The CDR3 consists of 14 residues. CDR1 and CDR2 from the germline V gene are SGHTA and FQGNSA. DNA of the CDR3: TGTGCCAGCAGCTTAGCGGGGGGTACCGGGGAGCTGTTTTTT. Translating gives CASSLAGGTGELFF.

This clone was seen more than once but under ten times. The same CDR3 is also encoded by other DNA sequences in this sample. The V call is TRBV7-3, the J call TRBJ2-2; D not resolved. Per the germline V gene, CDR1 is SGHTA and CDR2 is FQGTGA. The CDR3 runs 14 residues. Trimming shortened V by 2 bases and J by 4 bases, and 8 bases separated the two germline ends. CDR3 sequence reads: CASSLRGSTGELFF. As DNA, the CDR3 is TGTGCCAGCAGCTTACGAGGATCCACCGGGGAGCTGTTTTTT.

The chain joins TRBV18 to TRBJ1-1; possibly TRBD1 for D (5 bases). Germline assignment: CDR1 KGHSH and CDR2 LQKENI. The CDR3 is made up of 18 amino acids. Trimming took off 4 bases at V and 0 bases at J, with 21 bases between the two ends. The CDR3 DNA sequence: TGTGCCAGCTCACGATCAGTAGGCCAGACAGCGTTGAACACTGAAGCTTTCTTT. Its translation is CASSRSVGQTALNTEAFF.

The chain has TRBV7-2 and TRBJ1-1; D is uncertain. V lost 5 bases and J 0 bases, leaving 10 bases between the germline ends. From germline, CDR1 is SGHTA and CDR2 FQGNSA. The length of the CDR3 is 14 residues. CDR3 in DNA: TGTGCCAGCAGCCTACGCCACATGAACACTGAAGCTTTCTTT. Residues: CASSLRHMNTEAFF.

The chain joins TRBV24-1 to TRBJ2-1; 9 nucleotides align to TRBD1. CDR3 size: 16 residues. J gave up 0 bases and V 5 bases, and 4 bases lay outside the gene matches. CDR1 and CDR2 from the germline V gene are KGHDR and SFDVKD. CDR3 in DNA: TGTGCCACCAGTGTTCGGGGACAGGGCTCCTACAATGAGCAGTTCTTC. This sequence encodes CATSVRGQGSYNEQFF.

This clone was picked up one time. This chain links TRBV28 with TRBJ2-5; D is unresolved. The CDR3 totals 12 residues. Per the germline V gene, CDR1 is MDHEN and CDR2 is SYDVKM. V lost 5 bases and J lost 0, with 4 bases in between. DNA for the CDR3: TGTGCCAGCAGTAGTTACCAAGAGACCCAGTACTTC. Protein sequence: CASSSYQETQYF.

J is TRBJ1-6 and V is TRBV7-9; D ambiguous. Trimming pared 5 bases from V and 5 bases from J, leaving 4 bases between. Germline V lookup: CDR1 SEHNR, CDR2 FQNEAQ (reference sequence). The CDR3 extends over 12 amino acids. The CDR3 DNA is TGTGCCAGCAGCGAAAATAATTCACCCCTCCACTTT. Its translation: CASSENNSPLHF.

This chain uses TRBV4-2 with TRBJ2-1, with D unresolved. CDR1 is LGHNA, CDR2 YNFKEQ, per germline. Trimming took 4 bases from V and 0 from J, leaving 10 bases between them. The CDR3 is 15 residues long. For the CDR3, the DNA is TGTGCCAGCAGCCCAACACTAAGCTCCTACAATGAGCAGTTCTTC. This gives the protein CASSPTLSSYNEQFF.

The rearrangement uses TRBV3-1 (or the pseudogene TRBV3-2) and TRBJ2-2; 7 nucleotides match TRBD2. Germline CDR1 LGHDT, CDR2 YNNKEL (reference sequence). Losses at the gene ends were 4 bases for V and 8 bases for J; bases not matched to a gene: 4. The CDR3 extends over 13 amino acids. CDR3 sequence reads: CASSPGGRGELFF. Written as DNA, the CDR3 is TGTGCCAGCAGCCCGGGAGGTAGAGGGGAGCTGTTTTTT.

The rearrangement joins TRBV5-1 to TRBJ1-2; TRBD1 matches at 7 bases. Germline CDR1 and CDR2: SGHRS and YFSETQ. This CDR3 is 13 amino acids long. Trimming removed 1 base from V and 8 bases from J; junction bases left unmatched: 5. CDR3 coding DNA: TGCGCCAGCAGCTTGAGGGGGCAGCAAGGCTACACCTTC. Translating it yields CASSLRGQQGYTF.

The chain links TRBV5-1 to TRBJ2-6, with D uncertain. V shed 4 bases and J shed 2 bases, with 10 bases lying between them. The CDR3 runs 15 residues. In germline, CDR1 is SGHRS, CDR2 YFSETQ. For the CDR3, the DNA is TGCGCCAGCAGCCCGAATTTCCCTGGGGCCAACGTCCTGACTTTC. Amino acid sequence: CASSPNFPGANVLTF.